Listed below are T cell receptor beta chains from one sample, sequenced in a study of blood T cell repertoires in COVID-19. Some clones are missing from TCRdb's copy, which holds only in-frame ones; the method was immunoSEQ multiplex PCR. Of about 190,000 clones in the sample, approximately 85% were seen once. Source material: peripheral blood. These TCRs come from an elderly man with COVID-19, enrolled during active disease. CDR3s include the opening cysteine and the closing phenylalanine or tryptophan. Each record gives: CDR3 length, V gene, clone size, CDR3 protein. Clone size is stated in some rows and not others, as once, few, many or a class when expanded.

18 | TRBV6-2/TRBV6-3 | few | CASSYGGTRRYSNQPQHF
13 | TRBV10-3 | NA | CAINPGGSYGYTF
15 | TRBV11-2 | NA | CASSLDRNSNYGYTF
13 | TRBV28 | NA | CASRNTGGSPLHF
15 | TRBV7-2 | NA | CASSLVGLVGQEQYF
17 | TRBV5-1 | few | CASSLSRDRASGNTIYF
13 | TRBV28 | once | CASTGGQLYGYTF
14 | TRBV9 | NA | CASSVGEARTEAFF
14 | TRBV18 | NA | CASSDRWNTGELFF
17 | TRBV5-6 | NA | CASSLVGEVHYNSPLHF
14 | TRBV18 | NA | CASSPGTENYGYTF
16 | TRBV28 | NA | CASSLKGAVALYGYTF
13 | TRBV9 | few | CASSSGGEIEQYF
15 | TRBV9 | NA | CASSADSGGHEKLFF
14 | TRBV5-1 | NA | CASSLGQGGTEAFF
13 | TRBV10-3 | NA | CAISPPSGNTIYF
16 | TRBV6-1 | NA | CASSEYGDRANQPQHF
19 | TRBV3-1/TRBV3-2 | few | CASSHEIWGGQGIPGELFF
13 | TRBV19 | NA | CASSMGRNYGYTF
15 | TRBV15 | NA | CATSRDYRGGTEAFF
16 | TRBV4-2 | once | CASSQDWDSRNEKLFF
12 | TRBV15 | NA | CATSRGGHEQFF
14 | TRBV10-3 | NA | CAISGQGATYEQYF
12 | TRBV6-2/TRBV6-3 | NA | CASSEANYGYTF
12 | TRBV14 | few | CASSHQRETQYF
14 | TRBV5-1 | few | CASSAGTGGDEQFF
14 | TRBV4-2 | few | CASSQEIRGTEAFF
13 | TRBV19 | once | CASSINREETQYF
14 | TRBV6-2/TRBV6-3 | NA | CASSSDRDIQPQHF
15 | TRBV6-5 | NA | CASSSEDRGFEKLFF
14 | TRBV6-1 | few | CASSEARGRGGYTF
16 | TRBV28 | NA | CASSPQTGTLYNEQFF
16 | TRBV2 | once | CASSEALLGGLDGYTF
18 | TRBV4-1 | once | CASSQALQGAPGNTEAFF
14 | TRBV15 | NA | CATSRETTDTEAFF
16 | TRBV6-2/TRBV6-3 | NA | CASSRSGGGMNTEAFF
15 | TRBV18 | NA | CASSPSLGVTGELFF